This T cell receptor beta chain was recovered during a study of T-cell memory formation after mild COVID-19. Study context: TCR clusters were mostly confined to one donor each.

TCRdb ran MiXCR on the 5' RACE reads and lists one entry per CDR3 protein. The sample lists some 150,000 distinct CDR3 sequences, about 19% occurring once. This clonotype was seen a handful of times. Sequenced sample: PBMCs or a T cell subset sorted from them (not recorded which). The sequence was collected from an adult woman who had mild COVID-19 (a few samples of this study predate the infection). Cell type and time point are not known.

CDR3: CASSLTSVDSTDTQYF. The DNA of the CDR3 is TGTGCCAGCAGCCTCACTAGCGTGGATAGCACAGATACGCAGTATTTT. The V call is TRBV7-6, the J call TRBJ2-3, with 7 bases that match TRBD2. Germline assignment: CDR1 SGHVS and CDR2 FNYEAQ. Trimming removed 5 bases from V and 0 bases from J; junction bases left unmatched: 8. CDR3 size: 16 residues.